This passage covers 21 T cell receptor beta chains from one sample sequenced in a study of regulatory T cells in long-lasting Graves disease. Time point indicated: persistent/refractory GD, antithyroid drugs over 5 years with positive TRAb. After RNA was extracted from PBMCs, the TCR library was made from it. Arm-PCR of CDR3 regions with iRepertoire HTBI primers generated TCR beta libraries. Using its own MiXCR run on the multiplex PCR reads, TCRdb lists one record per CDR3 protein. This sample has roughly 400,000 distinct CDR3 sequences, with under 25% found just once. The specimen comprised peripheral blood mononuclear cells (PBMCs), sampled when the disease was refractory, from a patient treated with antithyroid drugs. The receptors here all came from a female donor with Graves disease.

This clonotype was observed at least ten times. This chain connects TRBV12-3 or TRBV12-4 to TRBJ2-7; 11 bases agree with TRBD1. Trimming removed 3 bases from V and 6 bases from J; junction bases left unmatched: 4. This CDR3 region has 14 residues. The CDR3, as DNA: TGTGCCAGCAGTTTCGGGACAGGGGGTAGCGAGCAGTACTTC. As protein: CASSFGTGGSEQYF.

This clonotype was observed a single time. The chain couples TRBV29-1 to TRBJ1-3; 9 nucleotides align to TRBD1. The germline V gene encodes CDR1 SQVTM and CDR2 ANQGSEA. V shed 3 bases and J 4 bases; nucleotides not matched to a gene: 7. This CDR3 is 15 amino acids long. This CDR3 reads CSVESDRGDGNTIYF. In nucleotides, the CDR3 is TGCAGCGTTGAGTCCGACAGGGGGGACGGAAACACCATATATTTT.

This clonotype has more than one count but fewer than ten. The chain recombines TRBV6-2 or TRBV6-3 with TRBJ2-2; 7 bases line up with TRBD2. Germline CDR1 MNHEY, CDR2 SVGEGT. CDR3 size: 16 residues. Trimming cost V 5 bases and J 0 bases; bases outside gene matches: 6. CDR3 sequence (DNA): TGTGCCAGCAGTAGGCCGAGCGGGACGAACACCGGGGAGCTGTTTTTT. It yields the protein CASSRPSGTNTGELFF.

This clonotype was counted ten times or more. This rearrangement joins TRBV10-2 to TRBJ1-4, with TRBD1 as a possible D gene (5 bases). V was shortened by 5 bases and J by 5 bases, with 15 bases between the two germline ends. The CDR3 totals 15 residues. Germline V gene sequence: CDR1 WSHSY, CDR2 SAAADI. CDR3 sequence reads: CASSSREQANEKLFF. Here the CDR3 DNA reads TGCGCCAGCAGTTCCAGGGAGCAGGCGAATGAAAAACTGTTTTTT.

This clonotype occurred many times. V usage is TRBV3-1 and J usage is TRBJ2-2, with D perhaps TRBD1 (5 bases). The CDR3 runs 13 residues. The germline V gene has CDR1 LGHDT and CDR2 YNNKEL (reference sequence). Trimming removed 1 base at V and 6 bases at J, with 6 bases between. Here the CDR3 DNA reads TGTGCCAGCAGCCAAGGGACACCCGGGGAGCTGTTTTTT. This gives the protein CASSQGTPGELFF.

This clonotype came up a few times. This chain joins TRBV19 and TRBJ2-4, with 8 bases that match TRBD2. Trimming at V came to 7 bases and at J to 0 bases, leaving 11 bases not matched to a gene. The length of the CDR3 is 17 residues. Per germline, CDR1 LNHDA and CDR2 SQIVND (reference sequence). CDR3 DNA: TGTGCCAGTACCTCAGGGGCGGGAGGCGCAGCCAAAAACATTCAGTACTTC. Translated, it gives CASTSGAGGAAKNIQYF.

The chain employs TRBV6-5 and TRBJ2-7; D gene ambiguous. Germline assignment: CDR1 MNHEY and CDR2 SVGAGI. V gave up 8 bases and J gave up 6 bases, with 11 bases separating them. The CDR3 length is 11 residues. The CDR3 region has the DNA TGTGCCAGCGGTTCGGCAGCCGAGCAGTACTTC. This translates into CASGSAAEQYF.

The chain employs TRBV5-1 and TRBJ2-3, with D unresolved. The CDR3 length is 15 residues. V lost 4 bases and J 2 bases, leaving 14 bases between the germline ends. The germline CDR1 and CDR2 sequences are SGHRS and YFSETQ. DNA of the CDR3: TGCGCCAGCAGCCCCCAGGACCCCAACACAGATACGCAGTATTTT. This codes for CASSPQDPNTDTQYF.

The chain links TRBV5-1 to TRBJ2-3; 8 bases match TRBD2. This CDR3 region has 16 residues. CDR1 is SGHRS and CDR2 is YFSETQ in the germline V gene. Losses at the gene ends were 2 bases for V and 8 bases for J; bases not matched to a gene: 13. CDR3 nucleotide sequence: TGCGCCAGCAGCTTACCAGCGGGGGCAGCACAGACTACGCAGTATTTT. Protein sequence: CASSLPAGAAQTTQYF.

Turning to this clonotype: Given a much more abundant clone one base away, this may be a read error. The chain carries TRBV28 and TRBJ2-7; possible D gene TRBD2, 5 bases. This CDR3 has 16 amino acids. Per germline, CDR1 MDHEN and CDR2 SYDVKM. The CDR3 sequence is CVSSFRPSTGTYEQYF. CDR3 sequence (DNA): TGTGTCAGCAGTTTCAGACCCTCGACGGGAACCTACGAGCAGTACTTC.

This clonotype came up many times. The chain joins TRBV18 to TRBJ1-4, with TRBD1 identical over 7 bases. Germline CDR1 reads KGHSH; CDR2 reads LQKENI. The CDR3 totals 14 residues. Losses at the gene ends were 1 base for V and 7 bases for J; bases not matched to a gene: 3. CDR3 region: CASSPQQGSEKLFF. The CDR3 DNA sequence: TGTGCCAGCTCACCACAACAGGGGAGTGAAAAACTGTTTTTT. The whole variable domain, remainder taken from reference TRBV18 and TRBJ1-4, is NAGVMQNPRHLVRRRGQEARLRCSPMKGHSHVYWYRQLPEEGLKFMVYLQKENIIDESGMPKERFSAEFPKEGPSILRIQQVVRGDSAAYFCASSPQQGSEKLFFGSGTQLSVL.

In this sample, this clonotype turned up a few times. The chain uses TRBV7-2 and TRBJ2-5, with 9 bases that match TRBD1. Germline CDR1 and CDR2: SGHTA and FQGNSA. CDR3 length: 16 amino acids. V lost 5 bases to trimming and J lost 5 bases; unmatched junction nucleotides: 12. The CDR3 is CASSRSVTGGWETQYF. In DNA, the CDR3 is TGTGCCAGCAGCCGATCCGTAACAGGGGGCTGGGAGACCCAGTACTTC.

This clonotype was picked up many times. The chain carries TRBV28 and TRBJ2-5; D is possibly TRBD1 (5 bases). This CDR3 is built from 15 residues. The V end lost 4 bases, the J end lost 2 bases, and 14 bases lay between the germline ends. Germline V gene lookup returns CDR1 MDHEN and CDR2 SYDVKM. CDR3: CASSSPGAGQETQYF. CDR3 in DNA: TGTGCCAGCAGTTCCCCTGGGGCAGGACAAGAGACCCAGTACTTC.

This clonotype was counted ten times or more. V usage is TRBV5-5 and J usage is TRBJ1-1; D uncertain. V lost 2 bases and J lost 5, with 7 bases in between. CDR3 length: 12 residues. CDR1 and CDR2 from the germline V gene are SGHKS and YYEKEE (reference sequence). The CDR3 loop reads CASSFSATEAFF. CDR3 bases: TGTGCCAGCAGCTTTTCAGCGACTGAAGCTTTCTTT.

V gene TRBV6-1 combines with J gene TRBJ2-1, with D possibly TRBD2 on 6 matching bases. This CDR3 has 15 amino acids. Germline lookup yields CDR1 MNHNS and CDR2 SASEGT. Trimming took 5 bases from V and 5 from J, leaving 16 bases between them. CDR3 in amino acids: CASSPPGLLNNEQFF. DNA of the CDR3: TGTGCCAGCAGTCCTCCGGGACTTCTTAACAATGAGCAGTTCTTC.

The CDR3 loop reads CSARAGTGAEKLFF. The CDR3 DNA follows: TGCAGTGCTAGGGCCGGGACAGGGGCTGAAAAACTGTTTTTT. This chain links TRBV20-1 with TRBJ1-4; 10 bases fit TRBD1. V gave up 3 bases and J gave up 7 bases; unmatched junction bases: 5. Germline-derived CDR1 and CDR2 are DFQATT and SNEGSKA (reference sequence). This CDR3 is 14 amino acids long.

The genes are TRBV20-1 and TRBJ2-7; the D gene could be TRBD1 or TRBD2 (5 bases each). CDR3 size: 12 residues. Germline-derived CDR1 and CDR2 are DFQATT and SNEGSKA (reference sequence). V lost 6 bases and J lost 3, with 12 bases in between. The CDR3 loop is CSAPGPVYEQYF. CDR3 in DNA: TGCAGTGCCCCGGGACCCGTCTACGAGCAGTACTTC.

This clonotype came up many times. The chain links TRBV2 to TRBJ2-2; D is ambiguous. Germline V gene lookup returns CDR1 SNHLY and CDR2 FYNNEI. V was trimmed by 6 bases and J by 6 bases, leaving 8 bases between them. The CDR3 runs 12 residues. The CDR3 spells CASRGSAGELFF. The CDR3 DNA sequence: TGTGCCAGCAGGGGAAGCGCCGGGGAGCTGTTTTTT.

This clonotype occurred a few times. The chain links TRBV4-1 to TRBJ2-7, with 12 nucleotides matching TRBD2. CDR1 and CDR2 from the germline V gene are MGHRA and YSYEKL. With V trimmed by 4 bases and J by 5 bases, 15 bases remained unmatched. The CDR3 is 18 amino acids. CDR3 in amino acids: CASSLPGLGLAGTHEQYF. The DNA for the CDR3 is TGCGCCAGCAGCCTCCCGGGCCTAGGACTAGCGGGAACCCACGAGCAGTACTTC.

This clonotype was observed at least ten times. The chain is built from TRBV12-3 or TRBV12-4 and TRBJ2-7, with D perhaps matching TRBD2 (8 bases). The V and J ends lost 7 bases and 7 bases respectively, with 17 bases between them. The CDR3 totals 13 residues. The CDR3 region is CASTPGGGWEQYF. Here the CDR3 DNA reads TGTGCCAGCACCCCGGGAGGGGGCTGGGAGCAGTACTTC.

There are a few counts of this clonotype. The chain joins TRBV5-1 to TRBJ1-1; no clear D gene. CDR1 is SGHRS and CDR2 is YFSETQ in the germline V gene. This CDR3 is 15 amino acids long. V was trimmed by 0 bases and J by 4 bases, leaving 13 bases between them. CDR3 region: CASSLERSPGTEAFF. DNA of the CDR3: TGCGCCAGCAGCTTGGAGCGGAGCCCGGGCACTGAAGCTTTCTTT.